Shown below are 32 T cell receptor beta chains from a single sample sequenced in a study of blood T cells in healthy people across ages. Alongside a J-beta primer mix, a sample-barcoded 5' primer served in a second PCR lasting roughly 6 to 11 cycles. TCRdb reprocessed the 5' RACE reads via MiXCR and lists one record per CDR3 protein. The repertoire holds some 800,000 distinct CDR3 sequences, with about 42% as singletons. Source material: blood. The receptor set was obtained from a man in his sixties in good health.

J is TRBJ2-1 and V is TRBV12-3 or TRBV12-4, with no clear D. V lost 5 bases, J lost 5 bases, and 10 bases lay in between. The CDR3 consists of 13 residues. CDR3 sequence reads: CASSVGPHNEQFF. The CDR3 DNA reads TGTGCCAGCAGTGTCGGGCCTCACAATGAGCAGTTCTTC.

The chain is built from TRBV20-1 and TRBJ1-1; D uncertain. Deletions cut 6 bases from V and 2 bases from J, with 10 bases between. CDR1 is DFQATT, CDR2 SNEGSKA, per germline (reference sequence). The CDR3 is made up of 12 amino acids. CDR3 DNA sequence: TGCAGTGCCGGGCAGCACAACACTGAAGCTTTCTTT. Its protein is CSAGQHNTEAFF.

This rearrangement joins TRBV7-3 to TRBJ2-3; a weak D match, TRBD1 (7 bases). CDR1 and CDR2 (germline): SGHTA, FQGTGA. The CDR3 runs 14 residues. The V end lost 4 bases, the J end lost 5 bases, and 13 bases lay between the germline ends. This CDR3 is CASSSAGGGDTQYF. As DNA, the CDR3 is TGTGCCAGCAGCTCTGCAGGGGGAGGAGATACGCAGTATTTT.

This clonotype occurred once. The rearrangement uses TRBV27 and TRBJ2-2; 13 positions match TRBD2. V was clipped by 5 bases and J by 5 bases; unmatched bases: 14. Germline assignment: CDR1 MNHEY and CDR2 SMNVEV (reference sequence). The CDR3 is made up of 19 amino acids. This CDR3 is CASSRSGLAGNRGTGELFF. The DNA for the CDR3 is TGTGCCAGCAGTCGGTCGGGACTAGCGGGGAACCGGGGGACCGGGGAGCTGTTTTTT.

V is TRBV20-1 and J is TRBJ2-1; 10 bases are a match to TRBD2. Trimming at V came to 5 bases and at J to 5 bases, leaving 12 bases not matched to a gene. Germline values: CDR1 DFQATT, CDR2 SNEGSKA (reference sequence). CDR3 size: 16 residues. CDR3 region: CSAPRAGTSEHNEQFF. CDR3 coding DNA: TGCAGTGCTCCCCGTGCCGGGACTAGCGAGCACAATGAGCAGTTCTTC.

The V call is TRBV12-3 or TRBV12-4, the J call TRBJ1-1; no clear D. The CDR3 is 14 residues long. Trimming cost V 4 bases and J 1 base, with 10 bases left between them. Written as DNA, the CDR3 is TGTGCCAGCAGTTCTGGGCCCTCGAACACTGAAGCTTTCTTT. It yields the protein CASSSGPSNTEAFF.

The sample holds a few counts of this clonotype. The rearrangement uses TRBV7-6 and TRBJ2-5, with 10 bases lining up with TRBD1. CDR1 SGHVS and CDR2 FNYEAQ come from the germline V gene. The length of the CDR3 is 15 residues. V lost 0 bases to trimming and J lost 4 bases; unmatched junction nucleotides: 2. The chain's CDR3 is CASSLAWDRGETQYF. DNA of the CDR3: TGTGCCAGCAGCTTAGCCTGGGACAGGGGAGAGACCCAGTACTTC.

This sequence joins TRBV14 and TRBJ2-3; 8 bases align to TRBD1. V lost 1 base, J lost 0 bases, and 3 bases stayed unmatched. The V gene's germline CDR1 is SGHDN and CDR2 FVKESK. The CDR3 is 16 residues long. CDR3 amino acids: CASSQGQGTSTDTQYF. The CDR3 DNA reads as TGTGCCAGCAGCCAAGGACAGGGGACAAGCACAGATACGCAGTATTTT.

This clonotype was seen at least ten times. V and J are TRBV7-2 and TRBJ1-2; perhaps TRBD1 as D (6 bases). V dropped 5 bases and J dropped 7 bases, with 17 bases sitting between them. CDR3 length: 14 residues. CDR1 SGHTA and CDR2 FQGNSA come from the germline V gene. Written as DNA, the CDR3 is TGTGCCAGCAGCACAGGGACACGGCAAGGTGGCTACACCTTC. It translates to CASSTGTRQGGYTF. Full variable domain (outside the CDR3, taken from reference TRBV7-2 and TRBJ1-2): GAGVSQSPSNKVTEKGKDVELRCDPISGHTALYWYRQSLGQGLEFLIYFQGNSAPDKSGLPSDRFSAERTGGSVSTLTIQRTQQEDSAVYLCASSTGTRQGGYTFGSGTRLTVV.

The V call is TRBV12-3 or TRBV12-4, the J call TRBJ2-3; D is perhaps TRBD1 or TRBD2 (5 bases each). The V and J ends lost 4 bases and 2 bases respectively, with 10 bases between them. There are 14 residues in the CDR3. The CDR3 region has the DNA TGTGCCAGCAGTTCGACGGGGCCCACAGATACGCAGTATTTT. This gives the protein CASSSTGPTDTQYF.

This clonotype turned up a few times. V usage is TRBV7-9 and J usage is TRBJ2-5; 8 bases are a match to TRBD2. The J segment lost 2 bases and the V segment lost 2 bases, leaving 19 bases of the junction unmatched. Per the germline V gene, CDR1 is SEHNR and CDR2 is FQNEAQ (reference sequence). This CDR3 spans 20 amino acids. CDR3 DNA sequence: TGTGCCAGCAGCTTACCTCCTTCCGGTAGCGGGGCCTCGAAACAAGAGACCCAGTACTTC. It translates to CASSLPPSGSGASKQETQYF.

A word on this clonotype: No conserved phenylalanine or tryptophan ends this CDR3, so it is likely a read error. The gene calls are TRBV6-1 and TRBJ1-5; D is uncertain. The germline gives CDR1 MNHNS, CDR2 SASEGT. CDR3 length: 14 residues. Trimming shortened V by 7 bases and J by 5 bases, and 15 bases separated the two germline ends. The CDR3 loop reads CASNVLTADQPQHS. The CDR3 coding sequence is TGTGCCAGCAACGTCCTCACAGCAGATCAGCCCCAGCATTCT.

The chain employs TRBV7-8 and TRBJ2-5, with 8 bases identical to TRBD1. Germline CDR1 and CDR2: SGHVS and FQNEAQ. V shed 5 bases, J shed 7 bases, and the junction held 6 bases outside the gene matches. The CDR3 consists of 13 residues. CDR3 sequence: CASSQQGVGTQYF. CDR3 DNA sequence: TGTGCCAGCAGCCAACAGGGGGTAGGGACCCAGTACTTC.

This clonotype was detected a few times. J is TRBJ2-2 and V is TRBV12-3 or TRBV12-4; D is uncertain. Trimming removed 3 bases from V and 6 bases from J, with 5 bases in between. CDR3 length: 12 residues. CDR3 amino acids: CASSFDAGELFF. In nucleotides, the CDR3 is TGTGCCAGCAGTTTTGACGCCGGGGAGCTGTTTTTT.

The chain has TRBV20-1 and TRBJ2-1, with unresolved D. Germline V gene data show CDR1 as DFQATT and CDR2 as SNEGSKA (reference sequence). The CDR3 consists of 12 residues. Trimming removed 2 bases from V and 4 bases from J, with 6 bases in between. The DNA for the CDR3 is TGCAGTGCTAGACTTCAATACAATGAGCAGTTCTTC. Its translation: CSARLQYNEQFF.

The chain employs TRBV30 and TRBJ2-1; 8 nucleotides match TRBD2. V dropped 0 bases and J dropped 5; count of bases not matched to a gene: 9. From germline, CDR1 is GTSNPN and CDR2 SVGIG (reference sequence). The CDR3 is made up of 16 amino acids. This chain's CDR3 is CAWSVPPRGGNNEQFF. CDR3 coding DNA: TGTGCCTGGAGTGTGCCCCCCCGGGGGGGCAACAATGAGCAGTTCTTC.

The V gene is TRBV28, the J gene TRBJ1-5; TRBD1 matches 12 bases. The V gene end was trimmed by 5 bases and the J gene end by 5 bases; junction bases not matched to a gene: 10. The germline V gene encodes CDR1 MDHEN and CDR2 SYDVKM. The CDR3 contains 17 residues. CDR3 in DNA: TGTGCCAGCAGTGATTTAGGGACAGGGGGCGAAGATCAGCCCCAGCATTTT. Residues: CASSDLGTGGEDQPQHF.

To note about this clonotype: Just one base apart from a much larger clone, this may be a read error. This rearrangement joins TRBV12-3 or TRBV12-4 to TRBJ2-4, with TRBD2 matching over 7 bases. The J call may be mistaken, given a closer DNA end match to TRBJ2-7. This CDR3 has 15 amino acids. CDR3 in amino acids: CASSLAPSGIYEQYF. Written as DNA, the CDR3 is TGTGCCAGCAGTTTAGCGCCCAGCGGGATCTACGAGCAGTACTTC.

This clonotype was detected many times. The rearrangement uses TRBV29-1 and TRBJ1-2; TRBD1 matches at 7 bases. Germline V lookup: CDR1 SQVTM, CDR2 ANQGSEA. The CDR3 loop spans 12 amino acids. V dropped 4 bases and J dropped 5; count of bases not matched to a gene: 4. CDR3 protein: CSVASGGYGYTF. CDR3 DNA: TGCAGCGTTGCGTCAGGGGGTTATGGCTACACCTTC.

This clonotype was observed once. The chain links TRBV20-1 to TRBJ2-5; D may be TRBD2 (6 bases). The end of the DNA aligns better with TRBJ2-1, so the J call may be wrong. Per germline, CDR1 DFQATT and CDR2 SNEGSKA (reference sequence). This CDR3 spans 13 amino acids. The chain's CDR3 is CSAPVGTQETQFF. CDR3 coding DNA: TGCAGCGCCCCTGTGGGGACTCAAGAGACCCAGTTCTTC.

The chain couples TRBV25-1 to TRBJ1-1; weak D call: TRBD1 (5 bases). This CDR3 is built from 15 residues. Germline V gene lookup returns CDR1 MGHDK and CDR2 SYGVNS. V gave up 8 bases and J gave up 5 bases, with 21 bases separating them. The CDR3 DNA follows: TGTGCCAGCGGACCCCCCGCGTCTCGGGGGACTGAAGCTTTCTTT. Amino acids: CASGPPASRGTEAFF.

The V gene is TRBV12-3 or TRBV12-4, the J gene TRBJ2-1, with 9 bases matching TRBD1. V was clipped by 5 bases and J by 6 bases; unmatched bases: 8. The CDR3 length is 15 residues. The CDR3 region is CASSATGGVGNEQFF. For the CDR3, the DNA is TGTGCCAGCAGTGCCACAGGGGGCGTCGGCAATGAGCAGTTCTTC.

V and J are TRBV16 and TRBJ1-2, with TRBD1 matching over 8 bases. This CDR3 comprises 15 residues. Germline V gene data show CDR1 as KGHSY and CDR2 as FQNENV. With V trimmed by 4 bases and J by 0 bases, 4 bases remained unmatched. In DNA form, the CDR3 reads TGTGCCAGCAGCCCCGACAGGGGCTCTAACTATGGCTACACCTTC. Residues: CASSPDRGSNYGYTF.

This chain links TRBV7-9 with TRBJ2-4, with a tentative D call TRBD1 (6 bases). The V gene lost 5 bases and the J gene lost 4 bases, with 12 bases spanning the gap. CDR1 SEHNR and CDR2 FQNEAQ come from the germline V gene (reference sequence). CDR3 length: 14 amino acids. CDR3: CASSESGTKNIQYF. DNA for the CDR3: TGTGCCAGCAGCGAGTCGGGGACAAAAAACATTCAGTACTTC.

Only one count was recorded for this clonotype. The chain joins TRBV9 to TRBJ2-2; TRBD1 is a possible D gene (6 bases). CDR1 SGDLS and CDR2 YYNGEE come from the germline V gene. This CDR3 region has 16 residues. V was clipped by 0 bases and J by 4 bases, with 13 bases between them. This CDR3 reads CASSVDWGRSTGELFF. The CDR3 DNA is TGTGCCAGCAGCGTAGATTGGGGGCGTAGCACCGGGGAGCTGTTTTTT.

The rearrangement links TRBV11-2 to TRBJ2-1; 9 bases align to TRBD2. V was pared by 1 base and J by 7 bases, with 8 bases of the junction left unmatched. The germline CDR1 and CDR2 sequences are SGHAT and FQNNGV. There are 16 residues in the CDR3. CDR3 region: CASSLAWRGGLNEQFF. The CDR3 DNA is TGTGCCAGCAGCTTAGCCTGGCGGGGGGGCCTTAATGAGCAGTTCTTC.

V and J are TRBV10-3 and TRBJ2-5; 10 bases align to TRBD2. Germline V gives CDR1 ENHRY, CDR2 SYGVKD. V trimming: 6 bases; J trimming: 5 bases; junction bases outside the gene matches: 9. The CDR3 loop spans 15 amino acids. The CDR3 loop is CAIRSSGGLIETQYF. The CDR3 DNA is TGTGCCATCAGAAGTAGCGGGGGGCTGATCGAGACCCAGTACTTC.

This clonotype was observed a handful of times. This chain uses TRBV5-1 with TRBJ2-3; D may match TRBD1 or TRBD2 (5 bases each). Germline V CDR1 and CDR2: SGHRS, YFSETQ. V gave up 4 bases and J gave up 4 bases, with 10 bases separating them. The CDR3 consists of 13 residues. CDR3 region: CASSPLGADTQYF. For the CDR3, the DNA is TGCGCCAGCAGCCCCCTGGGGGCAGATACGCAGTATTTT. The full variable domain, with the rest looked up from reference TRBV5-1 and TRBJ2-3, is KAGVTQTPRYLIKTRGQQVTLSCSPISGHRSVSWYQQTPGQGLQFLFEYFSETQRNKGNFPGRFSGRQFSNSRSEMNVSTLELGDSALYLCASSPLGADTQYFGPGTRLTVL.

This CDR3 is CSARDLRLPLGAFF. The CDR3 DNA reads TGCAGTGCTAGAGATCTCCGGCTGCCTCTGGGGGCTTTCTTT. The chain is built from TRBV20-1 and TRBJ1-1, with D uncertain. This CDR3 is built from 14 residues. Looked up from germline, CDR1 is DFQATT and CDR2 is SNEGSKA (reference sequence). V shed 0 bases and J shed 11 bases, with 19 bases lying between them.

This clonotype was seen more than once but under ten times. This sequence joins TRBV5-1 and TRBJ2-7; 10 positions match TRBD2. With 4 bases clipped from V and 7 bases from J, the junction kept 11 bases outside the gene matches. The germline V gene encodes CDR1 SGHRS and CDR2 YFSETQ. The CDR3 covers 15 residues. CDR3: CASSPGTSAYNEQYF. The DNA for the CDR3 is TGCGCCAGCAGCCCCGGGACTAGCGCTTACAATGAGCAGTACTTC.

V gene TRBV20-1 combines with J gene TRBJ1-5, with unresolved D. The germline V gene has CDR1 DFQATT and CDR2 SNEGSKA (reference sequence). Trimming stripped 0 bases from V and 6 bases from J, with 12 bases between. This CDR3 contains 14 residues. CDR3 region: CSARDMAESQPQHF. CDR3 in DNA: TGCAGTGCTAGAGATATGGCAGAAAGTCAGCCCCAGCATTTT.

The rearrangement uses TRBV12-3 or TRBV12-4 and TRBJ2-3; no reliable D call. Between the trimmed V and J ends, which lost 6 bases and 7 bases, there was a span of 17 bases. This CDR3 comprises 14 residues. The CDR3 is CASRLTRRSYTQYF. Written as DNA, the CDR3 is TGTGCCAGCAGACTTACAAGACGCTCATATACGCAGTATTTT.